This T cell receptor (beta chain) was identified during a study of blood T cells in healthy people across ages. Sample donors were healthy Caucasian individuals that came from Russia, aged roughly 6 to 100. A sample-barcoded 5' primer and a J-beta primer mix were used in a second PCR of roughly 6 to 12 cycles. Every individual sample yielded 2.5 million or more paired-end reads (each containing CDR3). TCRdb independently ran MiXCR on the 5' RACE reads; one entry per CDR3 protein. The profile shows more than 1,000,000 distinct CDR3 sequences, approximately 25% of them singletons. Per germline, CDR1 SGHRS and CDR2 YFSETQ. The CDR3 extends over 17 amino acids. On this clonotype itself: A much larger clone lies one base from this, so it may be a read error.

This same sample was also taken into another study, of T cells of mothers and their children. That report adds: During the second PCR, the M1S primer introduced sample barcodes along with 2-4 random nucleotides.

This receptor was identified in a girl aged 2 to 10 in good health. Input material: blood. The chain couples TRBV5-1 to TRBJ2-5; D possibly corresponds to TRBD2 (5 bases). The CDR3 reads CASSLISGPGTYNERFF. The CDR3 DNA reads TGCGCCAGCAGCTTGATTTCGGGCCCCGGAACTTACAATGAGCGGTTCTTC.